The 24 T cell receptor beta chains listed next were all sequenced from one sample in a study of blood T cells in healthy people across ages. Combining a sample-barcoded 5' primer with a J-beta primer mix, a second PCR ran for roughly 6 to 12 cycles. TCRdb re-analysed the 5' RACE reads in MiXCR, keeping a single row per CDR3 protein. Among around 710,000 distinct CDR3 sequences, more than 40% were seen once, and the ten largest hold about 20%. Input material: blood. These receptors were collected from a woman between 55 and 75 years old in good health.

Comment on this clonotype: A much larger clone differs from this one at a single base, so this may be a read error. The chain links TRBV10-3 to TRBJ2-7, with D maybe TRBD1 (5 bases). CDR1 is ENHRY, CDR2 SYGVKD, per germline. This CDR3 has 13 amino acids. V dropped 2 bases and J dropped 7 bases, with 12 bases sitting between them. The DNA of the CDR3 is TGTGCCATCAGTGAGATGCAGGACAATGAGCAGTACTTC. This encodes CAISEMQDNEQYF.

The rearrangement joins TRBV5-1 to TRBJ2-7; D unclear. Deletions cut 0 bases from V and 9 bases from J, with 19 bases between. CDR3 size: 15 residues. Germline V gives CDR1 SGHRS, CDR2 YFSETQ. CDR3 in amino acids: CASSLGGEADPPQYF. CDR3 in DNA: TGCGCCAGCAGCTTGGGTGGCGAGGCCGATCCGCCGCAGTACTTC.

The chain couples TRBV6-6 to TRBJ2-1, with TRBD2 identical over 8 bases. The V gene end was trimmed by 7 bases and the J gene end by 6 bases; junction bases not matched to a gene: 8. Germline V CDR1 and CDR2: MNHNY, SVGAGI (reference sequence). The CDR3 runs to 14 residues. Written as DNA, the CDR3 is TGTGCCAGCACGGCAGCGGGAGTTAGCAATGAGCAGTTCTTC. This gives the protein CASTAAGVSNEQFF.

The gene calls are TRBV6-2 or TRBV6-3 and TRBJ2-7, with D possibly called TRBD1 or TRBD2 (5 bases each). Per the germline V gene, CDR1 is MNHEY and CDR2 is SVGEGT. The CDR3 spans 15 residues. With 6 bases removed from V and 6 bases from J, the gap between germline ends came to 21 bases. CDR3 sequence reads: CASRPRGKGPREQYF. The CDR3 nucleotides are TGTGCCAGCAGACCCCGTGGAAAGGGACCCCGCGAGCAGTACTTC.

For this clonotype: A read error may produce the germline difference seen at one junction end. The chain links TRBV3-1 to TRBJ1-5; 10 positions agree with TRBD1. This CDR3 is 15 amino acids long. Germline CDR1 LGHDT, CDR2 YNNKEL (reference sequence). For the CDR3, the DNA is TGTGCCAGCAGCCAAGGGACAGGGGGGAATCGGCCCCAGCATTTT. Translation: CASSQGTGGNRPQHF.

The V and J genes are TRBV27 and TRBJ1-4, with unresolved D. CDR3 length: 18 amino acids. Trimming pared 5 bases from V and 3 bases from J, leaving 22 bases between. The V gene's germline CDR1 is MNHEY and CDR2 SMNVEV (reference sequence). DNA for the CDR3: TGTGCCAGCAGTAAGAAAGGTACGAGGGTTGGAGCTAATGAAAAACTGTTTTTT. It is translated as CASSKKGTRVGANEKLFF.

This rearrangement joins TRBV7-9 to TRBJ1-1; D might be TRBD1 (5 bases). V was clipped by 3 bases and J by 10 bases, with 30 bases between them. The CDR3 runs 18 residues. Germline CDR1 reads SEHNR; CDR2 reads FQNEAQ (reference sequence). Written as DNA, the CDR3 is TGTGCCAGCAGCTTCCCGGGACGGAAGGATTTACCCGTATCGGCAGCTTTCTTT. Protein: CASSFPGRKDLPVSAAFF. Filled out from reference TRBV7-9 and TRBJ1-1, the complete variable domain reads DTGVSQNPRHKITKRGQNVTFRCDPISEHNRLYWYRQTLGQGPEFLTYFQNEAQLEKSRLLSDRFSAERPKGSFSTLEIQRTEQGDSAMYLCASSFPGRKDLPVSAAFFGQGTRLTVV.

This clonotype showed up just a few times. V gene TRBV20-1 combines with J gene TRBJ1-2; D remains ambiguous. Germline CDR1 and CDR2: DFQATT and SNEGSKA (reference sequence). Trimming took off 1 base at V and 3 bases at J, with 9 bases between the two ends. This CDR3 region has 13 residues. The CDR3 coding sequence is TGCAGTGCTAGAGGGGAGGCCGACTATGGCTACACCTTC. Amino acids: CSARGEADYGYTF.

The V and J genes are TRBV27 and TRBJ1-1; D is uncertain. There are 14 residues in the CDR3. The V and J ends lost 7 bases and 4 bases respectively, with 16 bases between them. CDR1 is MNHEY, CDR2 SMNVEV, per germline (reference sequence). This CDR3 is CASTPLGVATEAFF. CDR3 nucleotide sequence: TGTGCCAGCACCCCACTCGGAGTAGCCACTGAAGCTTTCTTT.

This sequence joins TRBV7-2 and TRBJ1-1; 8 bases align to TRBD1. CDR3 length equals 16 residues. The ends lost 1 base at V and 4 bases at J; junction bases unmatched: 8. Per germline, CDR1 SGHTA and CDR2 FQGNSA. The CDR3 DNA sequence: TGTGCCAGCAGCTTAGTCCCAGGGGGCTTGGGCACTGAAGCTTTCTTT. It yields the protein CASSLVPGGLGTEAFF.

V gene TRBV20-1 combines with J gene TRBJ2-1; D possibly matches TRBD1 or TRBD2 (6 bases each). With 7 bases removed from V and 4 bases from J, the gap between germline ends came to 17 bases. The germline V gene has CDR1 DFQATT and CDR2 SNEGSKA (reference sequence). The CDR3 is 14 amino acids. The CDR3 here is CSVIRGGPYNEQFF. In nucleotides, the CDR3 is TGCAGTGTTATTCGTGGGGGGCCTTACAATGAGCAGTTCTTC.

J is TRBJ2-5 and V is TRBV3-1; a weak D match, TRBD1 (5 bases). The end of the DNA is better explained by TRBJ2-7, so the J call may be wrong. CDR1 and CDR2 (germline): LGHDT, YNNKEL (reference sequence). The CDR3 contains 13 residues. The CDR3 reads CASSSQGSFEQYF. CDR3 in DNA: TGTGCCAGCAGCTCGCAGGGTAGTTTCGAGCAGTACTTC.

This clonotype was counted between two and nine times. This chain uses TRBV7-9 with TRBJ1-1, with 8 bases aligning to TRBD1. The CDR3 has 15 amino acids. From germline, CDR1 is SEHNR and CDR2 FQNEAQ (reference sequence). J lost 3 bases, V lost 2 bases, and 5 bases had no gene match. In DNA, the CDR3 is TGTGCCAGCAGCTTATCAGCAGGGGGCTACACTGAAGCTTTCTTT. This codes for CASSLSAGGYTEAFF.

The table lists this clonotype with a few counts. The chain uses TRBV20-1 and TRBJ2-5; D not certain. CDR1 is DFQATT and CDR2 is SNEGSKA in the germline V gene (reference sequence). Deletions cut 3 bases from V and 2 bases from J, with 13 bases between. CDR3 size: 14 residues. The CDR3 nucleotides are TGCAGTGCTAGGTCGACTCAAAGGCAAGAGACCCAGTACTTC. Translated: CSARSTQRQETQYF.

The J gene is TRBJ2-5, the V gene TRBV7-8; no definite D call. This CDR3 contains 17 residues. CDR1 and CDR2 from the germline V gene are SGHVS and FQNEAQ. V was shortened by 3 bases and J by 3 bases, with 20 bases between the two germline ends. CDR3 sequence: CASSFYIAPTLEETQYF. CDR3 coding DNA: TGTGCCAGCAGCTTTTATATAGCCCCCACGTTGGAAGAGACCCAGTACTTC. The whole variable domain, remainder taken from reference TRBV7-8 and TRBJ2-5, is GAGVSQSPRYKVAKRGQDVALRCDPISGHVSLFWYQQALGQGPEFLTYFQNEAQLDKSGLPSDRFFAERPEGSVSTLKIQRTQQEDSAVYLCASSFYIAPTLEETQYFGPGTRLLVL.

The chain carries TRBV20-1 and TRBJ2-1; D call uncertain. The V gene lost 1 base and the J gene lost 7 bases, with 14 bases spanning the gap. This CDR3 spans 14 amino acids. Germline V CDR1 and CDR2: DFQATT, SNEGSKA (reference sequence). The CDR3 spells CSARGPLGGNEQFF. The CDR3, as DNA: TGCAGTGCTAGAGGGCCCCTGGGTGGGAATGAGCAGTTCTTC.

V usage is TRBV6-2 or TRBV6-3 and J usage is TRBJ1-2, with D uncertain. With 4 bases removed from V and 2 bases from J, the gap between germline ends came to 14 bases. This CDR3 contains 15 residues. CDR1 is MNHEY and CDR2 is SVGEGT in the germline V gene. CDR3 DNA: TGTGCCAGCAGTTTGGGAATACAGATCAACTATGGCTACACCTTC. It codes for CASSLGIQINYGYTF.

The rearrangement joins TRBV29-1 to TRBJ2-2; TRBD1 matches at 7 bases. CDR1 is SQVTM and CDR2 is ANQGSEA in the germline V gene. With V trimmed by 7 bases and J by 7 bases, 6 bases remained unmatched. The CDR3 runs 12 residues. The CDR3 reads CSGQGRGGELFF. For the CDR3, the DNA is TGCAGCGGACAGGGCCGAGGCGGGGAGCTGTTTTTT.

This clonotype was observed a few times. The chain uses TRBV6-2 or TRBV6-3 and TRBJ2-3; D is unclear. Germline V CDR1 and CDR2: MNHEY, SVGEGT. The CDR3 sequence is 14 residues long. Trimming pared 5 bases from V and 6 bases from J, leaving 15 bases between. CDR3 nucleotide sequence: TGTGCCAGCAGTCCTATCTCACCGGGCGATACGCAGTATTTT. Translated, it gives CASSPISPGDTQYF.

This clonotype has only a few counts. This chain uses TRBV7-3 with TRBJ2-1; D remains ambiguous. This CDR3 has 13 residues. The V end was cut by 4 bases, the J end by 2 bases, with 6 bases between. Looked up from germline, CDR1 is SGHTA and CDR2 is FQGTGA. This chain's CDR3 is CASSSHPYNEQFF. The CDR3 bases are TGTGCCAGCAGCTCCCATCCCTACAATGAGCAGTTCTTC.

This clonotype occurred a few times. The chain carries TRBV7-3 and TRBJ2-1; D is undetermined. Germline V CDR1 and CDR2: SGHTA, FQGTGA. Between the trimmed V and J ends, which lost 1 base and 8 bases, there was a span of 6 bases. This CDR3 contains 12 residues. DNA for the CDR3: TGTGCCAGCAGCTTAATTGGGCATGAGCAGTTCTTC. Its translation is CASSLIGHEQFF.

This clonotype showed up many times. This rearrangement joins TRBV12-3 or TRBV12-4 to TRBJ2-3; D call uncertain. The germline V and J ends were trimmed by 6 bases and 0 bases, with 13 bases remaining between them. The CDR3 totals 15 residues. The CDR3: CASRPGGPSTDTQYF. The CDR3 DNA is TGTGCCAGCAGACCTGGCGGACCTAGCACAGATACGCAGTATTTT.

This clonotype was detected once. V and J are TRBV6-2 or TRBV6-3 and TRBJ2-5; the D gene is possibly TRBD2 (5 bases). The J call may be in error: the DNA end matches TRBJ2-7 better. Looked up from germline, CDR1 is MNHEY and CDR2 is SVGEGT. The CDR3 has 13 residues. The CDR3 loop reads CASSFPDYYEQYF. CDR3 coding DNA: TGTGCCAGCAGTTTCCCCGACTACTACGAGCAGTACTTC.

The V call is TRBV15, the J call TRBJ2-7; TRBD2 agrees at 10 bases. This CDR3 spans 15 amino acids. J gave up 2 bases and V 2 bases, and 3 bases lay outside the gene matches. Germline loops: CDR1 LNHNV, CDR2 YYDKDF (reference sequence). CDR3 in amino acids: CATSRTSGEPYEQYF. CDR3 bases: TGTGCCACCAGCAGAACTAGCGGGGAGCCCTACGAGCAGTACTTC.